This T cell receptor beta chain is from a study of T cell changes during pregnancy in multiple sclerosis. This CDR3 is built from 15 residues. This clone was found once. Libraries were prepared by immunoSEQ multiplex PCR; TCRdb keeps only in-frame clonotypes and omits some of them. The sample lists fewer than 85,000 clones, about nine tenths occurring once. This clonotype was obtained from a female donor with multiple sclerosis, enrolled in a pregnancy study. The sample consisted of peripheral blood, taken before pregnancy. The rearrangement uses TRBV21-1 and TRBJ2-7; the table's TRBD1 call for D was not verified on the DNA. TRBV21-1 is a documented pseudogene. This CDR3 is CASSKKEQVGLEQYF. Written as DNA, the CDR3 is TGTGCCAGCAGTAAAAAGGAACAGGTAGGGCTCGAGCAGTACTTC.